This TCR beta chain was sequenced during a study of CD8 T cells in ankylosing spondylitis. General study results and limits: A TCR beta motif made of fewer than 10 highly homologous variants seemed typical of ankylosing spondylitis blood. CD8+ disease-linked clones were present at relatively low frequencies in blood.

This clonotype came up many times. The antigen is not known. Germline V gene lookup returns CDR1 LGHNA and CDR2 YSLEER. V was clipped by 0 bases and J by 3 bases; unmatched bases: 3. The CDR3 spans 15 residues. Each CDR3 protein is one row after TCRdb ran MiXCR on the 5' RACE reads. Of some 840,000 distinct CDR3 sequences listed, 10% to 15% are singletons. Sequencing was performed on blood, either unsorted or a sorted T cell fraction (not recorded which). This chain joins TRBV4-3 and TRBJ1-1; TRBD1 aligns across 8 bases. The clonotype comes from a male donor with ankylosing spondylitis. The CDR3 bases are TGCGCCAGCAGCCAAGATTCAGGGGGCGACACTGAAGCTTTCTTT. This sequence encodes CASSQDSGGDTEAFF.